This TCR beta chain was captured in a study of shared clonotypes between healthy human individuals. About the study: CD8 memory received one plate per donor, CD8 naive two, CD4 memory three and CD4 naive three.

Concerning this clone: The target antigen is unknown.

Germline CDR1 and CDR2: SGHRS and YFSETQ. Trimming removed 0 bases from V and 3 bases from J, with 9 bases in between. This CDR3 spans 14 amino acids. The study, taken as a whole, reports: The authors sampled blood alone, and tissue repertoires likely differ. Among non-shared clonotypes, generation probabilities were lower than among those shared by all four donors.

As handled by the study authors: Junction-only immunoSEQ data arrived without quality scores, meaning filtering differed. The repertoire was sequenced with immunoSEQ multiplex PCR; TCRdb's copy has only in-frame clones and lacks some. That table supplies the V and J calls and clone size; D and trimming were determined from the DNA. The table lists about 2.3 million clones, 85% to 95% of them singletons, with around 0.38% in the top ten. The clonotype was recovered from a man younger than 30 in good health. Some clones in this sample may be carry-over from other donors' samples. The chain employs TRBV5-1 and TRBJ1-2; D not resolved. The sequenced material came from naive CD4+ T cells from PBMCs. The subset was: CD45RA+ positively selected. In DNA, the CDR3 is TGCGCCAGCAGCTTGGTGACGGGAGACTATGGCTACACCTTC. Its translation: CASSLVTGDYGYTF.